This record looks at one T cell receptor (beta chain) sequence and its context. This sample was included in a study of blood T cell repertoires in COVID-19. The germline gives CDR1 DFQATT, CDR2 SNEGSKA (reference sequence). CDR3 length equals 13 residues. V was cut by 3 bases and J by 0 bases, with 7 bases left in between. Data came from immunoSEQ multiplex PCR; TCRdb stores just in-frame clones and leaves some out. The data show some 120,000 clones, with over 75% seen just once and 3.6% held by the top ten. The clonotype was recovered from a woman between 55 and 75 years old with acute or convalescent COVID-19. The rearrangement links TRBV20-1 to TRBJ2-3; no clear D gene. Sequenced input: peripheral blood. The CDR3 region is CSASLVSTDTQYF. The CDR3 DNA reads TGCAGTGCTAGTCTAGTTAGCACAGATACGCAGTATTTT.